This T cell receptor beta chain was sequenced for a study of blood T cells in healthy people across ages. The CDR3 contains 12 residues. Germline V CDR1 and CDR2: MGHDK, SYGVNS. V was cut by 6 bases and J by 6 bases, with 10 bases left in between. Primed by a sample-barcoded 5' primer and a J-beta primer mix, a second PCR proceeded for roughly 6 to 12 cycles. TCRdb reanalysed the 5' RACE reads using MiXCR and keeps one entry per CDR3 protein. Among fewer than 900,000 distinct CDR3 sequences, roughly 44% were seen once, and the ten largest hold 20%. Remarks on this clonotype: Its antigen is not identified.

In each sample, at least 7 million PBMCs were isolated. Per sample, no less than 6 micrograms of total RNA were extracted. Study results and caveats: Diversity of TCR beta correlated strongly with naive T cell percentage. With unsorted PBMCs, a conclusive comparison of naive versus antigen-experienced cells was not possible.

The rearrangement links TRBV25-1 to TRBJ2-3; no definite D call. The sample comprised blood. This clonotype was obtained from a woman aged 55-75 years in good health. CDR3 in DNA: TGTGCCAGCAGCCCGGTTGGGGATACGCAGTATTTT. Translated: CASSPVGDTQYF.